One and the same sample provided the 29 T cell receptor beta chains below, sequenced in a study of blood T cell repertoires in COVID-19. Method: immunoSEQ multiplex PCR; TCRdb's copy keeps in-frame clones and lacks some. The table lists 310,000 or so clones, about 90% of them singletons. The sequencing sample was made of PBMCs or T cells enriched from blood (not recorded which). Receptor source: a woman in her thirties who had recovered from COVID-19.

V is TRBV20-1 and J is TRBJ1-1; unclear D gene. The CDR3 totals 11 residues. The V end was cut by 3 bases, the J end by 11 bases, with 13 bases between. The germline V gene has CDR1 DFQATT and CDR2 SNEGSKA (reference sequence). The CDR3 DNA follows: TGCAGTGCTAGCTCCCCCGAGGAGGCTTTCTTT. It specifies CSASSPEEAFF.

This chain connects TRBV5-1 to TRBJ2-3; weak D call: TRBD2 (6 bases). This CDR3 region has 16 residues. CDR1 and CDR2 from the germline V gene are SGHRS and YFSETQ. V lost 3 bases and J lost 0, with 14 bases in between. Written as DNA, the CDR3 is TGCGCCAGCAGCTATAGCGCGGGGTCTAGCACAGATACGCAGTATTTT. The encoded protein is CASSYSAGSSTDTQYF. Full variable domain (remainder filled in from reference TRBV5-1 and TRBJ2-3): KAGVTQTPRYLIKTRGQQVTLSCSPISGHRSVSWYQQTPGQGLQFLFEYFSETQRNKGNFPGRFSGRQFSNSRSEMNVSTLELGDSALYLCASSYSAGSSTDTQYFGPGTRLTVL.

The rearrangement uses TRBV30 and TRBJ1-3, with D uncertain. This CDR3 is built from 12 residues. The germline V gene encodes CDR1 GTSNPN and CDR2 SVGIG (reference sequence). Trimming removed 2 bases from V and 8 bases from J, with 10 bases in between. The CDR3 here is CAWSLSLDTIYF. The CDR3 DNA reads TGTGCCTGGAGTTTGAGCTTGGACACCATATATTTT.

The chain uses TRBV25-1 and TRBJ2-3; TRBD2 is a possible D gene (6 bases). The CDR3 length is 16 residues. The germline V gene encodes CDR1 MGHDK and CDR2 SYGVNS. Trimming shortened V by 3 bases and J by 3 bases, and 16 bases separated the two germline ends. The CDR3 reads CASSDPGLSMTDTQYF. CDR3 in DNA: TGTGCCAGCAGTGACCCGGGACTGTCAATGACAGATACGCAGTATTTT.

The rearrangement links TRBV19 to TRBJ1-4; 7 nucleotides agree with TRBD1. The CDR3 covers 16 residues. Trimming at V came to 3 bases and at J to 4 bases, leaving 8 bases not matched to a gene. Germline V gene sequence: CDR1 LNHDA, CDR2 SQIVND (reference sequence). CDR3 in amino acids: CASSIGTAEGNEKLFF. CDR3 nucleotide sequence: TGTGCCAGTAGTATCGGGACAGCTGAGGGTAATGAAAAACTGTTTTTT.

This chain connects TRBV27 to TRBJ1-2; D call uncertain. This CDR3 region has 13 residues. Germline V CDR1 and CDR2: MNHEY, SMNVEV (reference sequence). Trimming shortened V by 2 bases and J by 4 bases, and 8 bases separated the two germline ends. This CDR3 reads CASSLRGFYGYTF. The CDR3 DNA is TGTGCCAGCAGTTTAAGAGGCTTCTATGGCTACACCTTC.

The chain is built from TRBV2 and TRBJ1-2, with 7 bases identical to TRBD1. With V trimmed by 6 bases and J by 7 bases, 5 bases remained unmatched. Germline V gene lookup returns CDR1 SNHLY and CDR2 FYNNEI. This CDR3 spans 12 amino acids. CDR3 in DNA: TGTGCCAGCAGGAGGGACAGCCTTGGCTACACCTTC. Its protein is CASRRDSLGYTF.

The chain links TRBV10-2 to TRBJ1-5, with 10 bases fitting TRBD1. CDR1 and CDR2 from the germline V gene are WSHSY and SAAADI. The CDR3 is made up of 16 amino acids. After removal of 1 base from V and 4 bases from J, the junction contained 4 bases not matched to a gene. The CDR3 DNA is TGCGCCAGCAGTGAGTGGGGACAGGGGAAAAATCAGCCCCAGCATTTT. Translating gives CASSEWGQGKNQPQHF.

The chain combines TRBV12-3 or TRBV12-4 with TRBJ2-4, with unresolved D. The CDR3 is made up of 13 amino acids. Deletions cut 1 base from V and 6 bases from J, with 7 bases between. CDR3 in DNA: TGTGCCAGCAGTTTAGGACTTGCAAACATTCAGTACTTC. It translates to CASSLGLANIQYF.

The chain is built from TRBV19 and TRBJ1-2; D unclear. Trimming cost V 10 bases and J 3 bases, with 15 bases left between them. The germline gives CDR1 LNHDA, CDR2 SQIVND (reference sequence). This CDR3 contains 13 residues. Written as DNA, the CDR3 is TGTGCCACCCTAAACAGCAACCACTATGGCTACACCTTC. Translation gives CATLNSNHYGYTF.

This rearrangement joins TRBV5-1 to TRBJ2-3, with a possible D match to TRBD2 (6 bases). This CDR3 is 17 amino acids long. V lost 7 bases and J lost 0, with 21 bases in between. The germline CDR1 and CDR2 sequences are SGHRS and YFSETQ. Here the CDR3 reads CASSFLVAGSSTDTQYF. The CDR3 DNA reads TGCGCCAGCTCCTTTCTAGTTGCGGGGTCTAGCACAGATACGCAGTATTTT.

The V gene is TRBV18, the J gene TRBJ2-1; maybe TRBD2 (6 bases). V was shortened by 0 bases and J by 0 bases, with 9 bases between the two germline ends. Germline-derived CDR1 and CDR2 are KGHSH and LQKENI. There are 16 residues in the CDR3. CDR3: CASSPPWGGSYNEQFF. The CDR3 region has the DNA TGTGCCAGCTCACCACCGTGGGGAGGCTCCTACAATGAGCAGTTCTTC.

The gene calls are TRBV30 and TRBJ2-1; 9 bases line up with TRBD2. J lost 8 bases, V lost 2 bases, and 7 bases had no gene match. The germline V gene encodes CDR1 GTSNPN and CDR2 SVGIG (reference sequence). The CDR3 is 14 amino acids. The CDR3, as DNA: TGTGCCTGGAGTTCTCGCGGGGGGGCTCATGAGCAGTTCTTC. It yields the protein CAWSSRGGAHEQFF.

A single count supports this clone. The CDR3 spells CASSSRGGAGGPQETQYF. DNA for the CDR3: TGTGCCAGCAGCTCACGGGGGGGAGCGGGGGGACCCCAAGAGACCCAGTACTTC. This chain links TRBV5-4 with TRBJ2-5, with 9 bases lining up with TRBD2. The J segment lost 1 base and the V segment lost 3 bases, leaving 13 bases of the junction unmatched. CDR3 length: 18 amino acids. The germline CDR1 and CDR2 sequences are SGHNT and YYREEE (reference sequence).

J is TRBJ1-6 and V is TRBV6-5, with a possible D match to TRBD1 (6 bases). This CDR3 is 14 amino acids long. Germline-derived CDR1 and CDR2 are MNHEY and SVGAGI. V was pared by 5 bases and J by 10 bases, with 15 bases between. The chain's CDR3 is CASSTDRPGSPLHF. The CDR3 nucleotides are TGTGCCAGCAGTACTGACAGGCCAGGATCACCCCTCCACTTT.

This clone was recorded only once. The DNA of the CDR3 is TGTGCCAGCAGTTACGGGTGGGGGGACCGCCAAGATACGCAGTATTTT. It codes for CASSYGWGDRQDTQYF. The rearrangement joins TRBV6-2 or TRBV6-3 to TRBJ2-3, with a possible D match to TRBD2 (6 bases). Germline lookup yields CDR1 MNHEY and CDR2 SVGEGT. The CDR3 runs 16 residues. Trimming took 2 bases from V and 5 from J, leaving 17 bases between them.

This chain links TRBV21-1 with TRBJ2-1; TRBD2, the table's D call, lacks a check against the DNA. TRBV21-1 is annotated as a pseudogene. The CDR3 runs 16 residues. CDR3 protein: CASSPLGTSGLNEQFF. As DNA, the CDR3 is TGTGCCAGCAGCCCCCTCGGGACTAGCGGACTCAATGAGCAGTTCTTC.

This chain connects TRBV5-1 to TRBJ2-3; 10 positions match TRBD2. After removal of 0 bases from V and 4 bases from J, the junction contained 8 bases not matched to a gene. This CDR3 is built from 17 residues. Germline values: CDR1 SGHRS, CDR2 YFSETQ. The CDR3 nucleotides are TGCGCCAGCAGCTTGGCCGGGACTAGCGTGGGTTCAGATACGCAGTATTTT. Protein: CASSLAGTSVGSDTQYF. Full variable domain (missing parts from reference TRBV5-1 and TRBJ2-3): KAGVTQTPRYLIKTRGQQVTLSCSPISGHRSVSWYQQTPGQGLQFLFEYFSETQRNKGNFPGRFSGRQFSNSRSEMNVSTLELGDSALYLCASSLAGTSVGSDTQYFGPGTRLTVL.

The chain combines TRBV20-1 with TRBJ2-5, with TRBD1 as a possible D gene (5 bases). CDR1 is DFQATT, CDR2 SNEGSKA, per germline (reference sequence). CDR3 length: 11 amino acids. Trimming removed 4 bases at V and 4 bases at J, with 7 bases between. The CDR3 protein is CSAKRGETQYF. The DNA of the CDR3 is TGCAGTGCTAAAAGGGGAGAGACCCAGTACTTC.

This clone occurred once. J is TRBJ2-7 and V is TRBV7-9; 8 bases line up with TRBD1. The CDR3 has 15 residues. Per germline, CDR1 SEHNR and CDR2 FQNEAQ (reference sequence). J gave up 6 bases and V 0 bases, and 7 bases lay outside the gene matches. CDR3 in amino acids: CASSLAQGAGVEQYF. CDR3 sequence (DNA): TGTGCCAGCAGCTTAGCTCAGGGGGCTGGCGTCGAGCAGTACTTC.

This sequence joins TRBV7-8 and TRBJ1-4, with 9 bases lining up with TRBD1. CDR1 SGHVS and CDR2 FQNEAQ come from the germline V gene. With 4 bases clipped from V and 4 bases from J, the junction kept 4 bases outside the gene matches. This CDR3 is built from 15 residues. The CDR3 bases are TGTGCCAGCAGCTCCGGACAGGGGTTTAATGAAAAACTGTTTTTT. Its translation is CASSSGQGFNEKLFF. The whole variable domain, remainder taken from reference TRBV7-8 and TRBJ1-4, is GAGVSQSPRYKVAKRGQDVALRCDPISGHVSLFWYQQALGQGPEFLTYFQNEAQLDKSGLPSDRFFAERPEGSVSTLKIQRTQQEDSAVYLCASSSGQGFNEKLFFGSGTQLSVL.

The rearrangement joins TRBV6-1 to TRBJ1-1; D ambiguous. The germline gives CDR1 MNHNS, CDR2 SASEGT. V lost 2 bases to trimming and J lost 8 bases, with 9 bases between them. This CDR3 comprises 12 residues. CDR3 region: CASSEIWEEAFF. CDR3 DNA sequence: TGTGCCAGCAGTGAAATTTGGGAGGAAGCTTTCTTT.

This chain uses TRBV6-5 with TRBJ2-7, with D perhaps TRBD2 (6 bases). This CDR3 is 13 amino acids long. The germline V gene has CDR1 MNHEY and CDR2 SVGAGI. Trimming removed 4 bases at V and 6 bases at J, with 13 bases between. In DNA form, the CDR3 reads TGTGCCAGCAGTTCCTCCCGGCGGGGCGAGCAGTACTTC. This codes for CASSSSRRGEQYF.

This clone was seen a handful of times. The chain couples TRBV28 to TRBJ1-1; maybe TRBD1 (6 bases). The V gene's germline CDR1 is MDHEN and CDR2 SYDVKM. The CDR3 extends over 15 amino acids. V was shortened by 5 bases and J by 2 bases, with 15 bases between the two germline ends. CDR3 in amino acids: CASSKEQGSNTEAFF. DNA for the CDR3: TGTGCCAGCAGTAAGGAACAGGGCTCAAACACTGAAGCTTTCTTT. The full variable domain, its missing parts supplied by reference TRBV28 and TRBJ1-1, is DVKVTQSSRYLVKRTGEKVFLECVQDMDHENMFWYRQDPGLGLRLIYFSYDVKMKEKGDIPEGYSVSREKKERFSLILESASTNQTSMYLCASSKEQGSNTEAFFGQGTRLTVV.

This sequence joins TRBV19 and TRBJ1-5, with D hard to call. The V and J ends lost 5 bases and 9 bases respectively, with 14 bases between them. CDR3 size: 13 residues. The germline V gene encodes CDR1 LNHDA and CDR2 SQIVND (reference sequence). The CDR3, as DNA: TGTGCCAGTAGTCCGGCAGCACAGCTGCCCCAGCATTTT. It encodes CASSPAAQLPQHF.

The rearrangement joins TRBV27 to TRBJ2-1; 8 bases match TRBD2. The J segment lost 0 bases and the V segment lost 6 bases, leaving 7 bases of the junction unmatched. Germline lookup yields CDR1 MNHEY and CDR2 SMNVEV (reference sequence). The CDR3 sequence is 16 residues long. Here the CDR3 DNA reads TGTGCCAGCAGCCGCGGGGGGCCGAGCTCCTACAATGAGCAGTTCTTC. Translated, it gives CASSRGGPSSYNEQFF.

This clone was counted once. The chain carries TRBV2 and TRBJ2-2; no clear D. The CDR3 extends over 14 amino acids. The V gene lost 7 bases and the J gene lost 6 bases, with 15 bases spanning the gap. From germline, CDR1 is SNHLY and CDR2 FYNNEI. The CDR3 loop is CASTDHDRAGELFF. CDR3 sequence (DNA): TGTGCCAGCACTGACCATGATCGGGCCGGGGAGCTGTTTTTT.

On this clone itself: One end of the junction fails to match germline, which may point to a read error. The chain's CDR3 is CASSYQTQGPEGVLF. The CDR3 bases are TGTGCCAGCAGTTACCAGACCCAGGGGCCCGAGGGCGTCTTATTC. The V gene is TRBV6-5, the J gene TRBJ1-2, with a weak D call TRBD1 (6 bases). CDR3 length: 15 amino acids. In germline, CDR1 is MNHEY, CDR2 SVGAGI.

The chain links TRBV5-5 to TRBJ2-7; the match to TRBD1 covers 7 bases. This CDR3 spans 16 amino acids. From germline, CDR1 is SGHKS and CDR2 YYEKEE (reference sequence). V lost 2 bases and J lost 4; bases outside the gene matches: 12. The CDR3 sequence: CASSFYPTGSGYEQYF. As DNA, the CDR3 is TGTGCCAGCAGCTTCTACCCGACAGGGTCGGGGTACGAGCAGTACTTC.